The rows below give T cell receptor beta chains drawn from one sample of a study of blood T cell repertoires in COVID-19. Data came from immunoSEQ multiplex PCR; TCRdb stores just in-frame clones and leaves some out. This sample carries under 120,000 clones, less than 80% of them seen once, and the ten largest clones take around a fifth. The sequencing input was peripheral blood. The receptors were gathered from a man between 65 and 85 years old with active or convalescent COVID-19. Both conserved end residues are part of each CDR3. The order of the fields is CDR3 length, J gene, D gene, clone size, V gene, CDR3 protein, CDR3 DNA. The D gene is left open where the match is weak. Size tells how often a clone was seen (once, few, many) or the class of an expanded clone, and some rows leave it out.

>14|TRBJ1-1|TRBD1|-|TRBV30
CAWSKEGARTEAFF
TGTGCCTGGAGTAAGGAGGGGGCGAGAACTGAAGCTTTCTTT
>13|TRBJ1-2|-|-|TRBV30
CAWSGGRSYGYTF
TGTGCCTGGAGTGGGGGGCGCAGCTATGGCTACACCTTC
>15|TRBJ2-3|-|few|TRBV6-5
CASSLRHLGTDTQYF
TGTGCCAGCAGTCTAAGACACTTGGGCACAGATACGCAGTATTTT
>13|TRBJ2-1|-|-|TRBV2
CASKRDSNNEQFF
TGTGCCAGCAAACGAGACTCCAACAATGAGCAGTTCTTC
>17|TRBJ2-1|TRBD2|-|TRBV13
CASSPRGRASGRSEQFF
TGTGCCAGCAGCCCCAGGGGGCGGGCTAGCGGGAGGTCTGAGCAGTTCTTC
>14|TRBJ1-2|-|once|TRBV27
CASSLQGGAYGYTF
TGTGCCAGCAGTTTACAGGGTGGGGCCTATGGCTACACCTTC
>14|TRBJ1-3|-|-|TRBV28
CASGAGLSGNTIYF
TGTGCCAGTGGGGCAGGGCTCTCTGGAAACACCATATATTTT
>15|TRBJ2-1|-|many|TRBV29-1
CSVEYDGRGINEQFF
TGCAGCGTTGAATACGACGGGAGAGGTATTAATGAGCAGTTCTTC
>15|TRBJ2-1|TRBD1|-|TRBV5-6
CASSLRIGTGGEQFF
TGTGCCAGCAGCCTACGAATCGGGACAGGGGGTGAGCAGTTCTTC
>15|TRBJ1-2|TRBD1|-|TRBV4-1
CASSQNPTGNYGYTF
TGCGCCAGCAGCCAAAACCCGACAGGGAACTATGGCTACACCTTC
>14|TRBJ1-1|-|-|TRBV5-6
CASSLYNMNTEAFF
TGTGCCAGCAGCTTGTACAACATGAACACTGAAGCTTTCTTT
>13|TRBJ2-4|-|-|TRBV10-1
CASSNRGDGIQYF
TGCGCCAGTTCAAACCGGGGTGATGGCATTCAGTACTTC
>14|TRBJ2-1|TRBD2|-|TRBV3-1/TRBV3-2
CASSQGRGSNEQFF
TGTGCCAGCAGCCAGGGGCGGGGGAGCAATGAGCAGTTCTTC
>17|TRBJ1-3|-|-|TRBV28
CASSGAPVRSSGNTIYF
TGTGCCAGCAGTGGTGCCCCGGTACGAAGCTCTGGAAACACCATATATTTT
>17|TRBJ2-1|TRBD2|-|TRBV24-1
CATSDRAGGPTYNEQFF
TGTGCCACCAGTGACCGAGCGGGAGGGCCGACCTACAATGAGCAGTTCTTC
>13|TRBJ1-2|TRBD1|-|TRBV27
CASSLGQGGGYTF
TGTGCCAGCAGTTTAGGACAGGGAGGAGGCTACACCTTC
>14|TRBJ1-2|TRBD1|-|TRBV13
CASSLGTGGVGYTF
TGTGCCAGCAGCTTAGGGACAGGGGGCGTTGGCTACACCTTC
>15|TRBJ2-1|TRBD2|few|TRBV11-2
CASSRQAGGPNEQFF
TGTGCCAGCAGCCGCCAAGCGGGAGGGCCAAATGAGCAGTTCTTC
>13|TRBJ1-1|-|-|TRBV11-2
CASSLGPNTEAFF
TGTGCCAGCAGCTTAGGGCCGAACACTGAAGCTTTCTTT
>12|TRBJ1-2|-|-|TRBV27
CASSLFGEGYTF
TGTGCCAGCAGTTTATTTGGGGAGGGCTACACCTTC
>14|TRBJ2-2|-|-|TRBV11-3
CASSQQGRTGELFF
TGTGCCAGCAGCCAACAGGGTAGGACCGGGGAGCTGTTTTTT
>14|TRBJ1-5|-|-|TRBV28
CATTGSLGNQPQHF
TGTGCCACCACGGGATCTCTGGGCAATCAGCCCCAGCATTTT
>16|TRBJ1-3|-|-|TRBV5-1
CASSLALTDSGNTIYF
TGCGCCAGCAGCTTGGCCCTGACAGACTCTGGAAACACCATATATTTT
>11|TRBJ1-2|TRBD1|-|TRBV29-1
CSGTGGGGYTF
TGCAGCGGGACAGGGGGCGGTGGCTACACCTTC
>16|TRBJ2-5|TRBD2|many|TRBV3-1/TRBV3-2
CASSTTSGGLQGTQYF
TGTGCCAGCAGCACGACTAGCGGGGGGCTCCAAGGGACCCAGTACTTC
>15|TRBJ1-2|TRBD1|-|TRBV3-1/TRBV3-2
CASSLQGQGSYGYTF
TGTGCCAGCAGCTTGCAAGGACAGGGGAGCTATGGCTACACCTTC
>19|TRBJ2-3|TRBD2|few|TRBV27
CASSFSLAGGPSSTDTQYF
TGTGCCAGCAGTTTTAGTCTAGCGGGGGGGCCCTCTAGCACAGATACGCAGTATTTT
>17|TRBJ1-2|-|-|TRBV27
CASSFRMIGGTGYGYTF
TGTGCCAGCAGTTTCAGGATGATAGGGGGAACTGGATATGGCTACACCTTC
>13|TRBJ1-1|TRBD1|-|TRBV12-3/TRBV12-4
CASSRTGGTEAFF
TGTGCCAGCAGCCGGACAGGGGGAACTGAAGCTTTCTTT
>14|TRBJ1-4|-|-|TRBV2
CASSGGEVRVKLFF
TGTGCCAGCAGTGGCGGGGAAGTCAGAGTGAAACTGTTTTTT
>15|TRBJ1-2|TRBD1|-|TRBV7-9
CASSTRDRVGYGYTF
TGTGCCAGCAGCACCAGAGACAGGGTGGGCTATGGCTACACCTTC
>16|TRBJ2-2|-|-|TRBV25-1
CASSESLRSNTGELFF
TGTGCCAGCAGTGAATCTCTGCGGTCGAACACCGGGGAGCTGTTTTTT
>16|TRBJ2-3|TRBD1|-|TRBV7-3
CASSLYTRGRTDTQYF
TGTGCCAGCAGCTTATATACCAGGGGGAGAACAGATACGCAGTATTTT
>13|TRBJ2-1|-|-|TRBV29-1
CSVTGHSFNEQFF
TGCAGCGTCACGGGACATAGCTTCAATGAGCAGTTCTTC
>12|TRBJ1-1|-|-|TRBV18
CASSGTRGEAFF
TGTGCCAGCTCAGGGACGCGGGGTGAAGCTTTCTTT
>15|TRBJ1-2|-|-|TRBV5-6
CASSLRGRVLNGYTF
TGTGCCAGCAGCTTGAGGGGCAGGGTACTGAATGGCTACACCTTC
>15|TRBJ2-1|TRBD1|-|TRBV5-4
CASSLGDRDYNEQFF
TGTGCCAGCAGCTTGGGAGACAGGGACTACAATGAGCAGTTCTTC
>17|TRBJ1-1|TRBD1|-|TRBV3-1/TRBV3-2
CASSPRQGQGVTTEAFF
TGTGCCAGCAGCCCACGTCAGGGACAGGGGGTGACCACTGAAGCTTTCTTT
>14|TRBJ1-1|-|-|TRBV6-1
CASSERLAGAEAFF
TGTGCCAGCAGTGAACGCCTCGCCGGGGCTGAAGCTTTCTTT
>15|TRBJ1-5|-|-|TRBV6-5
CASRRPGGGNQPQHF
TGTGCCAGCAGACGACCTGGGGGAGGAAATCAGCCCCAGCATTTT
>13|TRBJ2-7|TRBD2|-|TRBV19
CASNSGSDYEQYF
TGTGCCAGTAACAGCGGGAGTGACTACGAGCAGTACTTC
>15|TRBJ1-5|-|few|TRBV4-1
CASSQESQINQPQHF
TGCGCCAGCAGCCAAGAGTCCCAGATCAATCAGCCCCAGCATTTT
>16|TRBJ1-2|-|-|TRBV6-5
CASSYSSGFKHYGYTF
TGTGCCAGCAGTTACTCGAGCGGATTCAAACACTATGGCTACACCTTC
>12|TRBJ1-2|-|-|TRBV7-9
CASSEARGGYTF
TGTGCCAGCAGCGAAGCTAGGGGTGGCTACACCTTC